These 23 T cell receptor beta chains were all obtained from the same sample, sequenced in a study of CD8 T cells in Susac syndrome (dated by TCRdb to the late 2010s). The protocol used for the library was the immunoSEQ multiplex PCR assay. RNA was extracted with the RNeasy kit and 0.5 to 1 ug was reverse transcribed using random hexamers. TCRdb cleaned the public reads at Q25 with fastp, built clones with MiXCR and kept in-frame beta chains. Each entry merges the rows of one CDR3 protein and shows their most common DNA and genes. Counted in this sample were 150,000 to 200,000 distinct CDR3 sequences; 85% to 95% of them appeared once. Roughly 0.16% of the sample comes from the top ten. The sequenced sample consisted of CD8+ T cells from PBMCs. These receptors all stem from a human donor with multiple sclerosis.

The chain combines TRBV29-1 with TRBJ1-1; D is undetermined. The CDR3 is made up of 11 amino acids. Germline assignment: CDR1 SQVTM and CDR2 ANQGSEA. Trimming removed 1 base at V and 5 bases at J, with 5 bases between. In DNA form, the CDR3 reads TGCAGCGTTGAAGGCCCAACTGAAGCTTTCTTT. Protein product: CSVEGPTEAFF.

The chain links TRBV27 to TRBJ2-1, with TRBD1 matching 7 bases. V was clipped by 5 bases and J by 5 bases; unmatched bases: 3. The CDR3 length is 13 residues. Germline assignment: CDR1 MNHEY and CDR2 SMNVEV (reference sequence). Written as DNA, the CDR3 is TGTGCCAGCAGTCGACAGGGCCACAATGAGCAGTTCTTC. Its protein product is CASSRQGHNEQFF.

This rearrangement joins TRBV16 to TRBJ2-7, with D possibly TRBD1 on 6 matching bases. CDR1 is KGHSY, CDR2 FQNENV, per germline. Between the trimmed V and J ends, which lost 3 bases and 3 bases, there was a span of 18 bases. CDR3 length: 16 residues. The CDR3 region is CASSHHRVFSLYEQYF. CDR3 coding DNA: TGTGCCAGCAGCCACCACAGGGTGTTCTCTCTCTACGAGCAGTACTTC.

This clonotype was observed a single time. The CDR3 DNA sequence: TGCAGCGTGGGGACAGGGGCTCTCTATGGCTACACCTTC. This encodes CSVGTGALYGYTF. This chain connects TRBV29-1 to TRBJ1-2, with TRBD1 identical over 10 bases. Germline V lookup: CDR1 SQVTM, CDR2 ANQGSEA. The V segment lost 6 bases and the J segment 4 bases; nucleotides outside the gene matches: 5. This CDR3 contains 13 residues.

The CDR3 DNA reads TGCAGCGTTGAAGTAGGTCTAGCGGACTACAATGAGCAGTTCTTC. Amino acids: CSVEVGLADYNEQFF. The V gene is TRBV29-1, the J gene TRBJ2-1, with 7 bases matching TRBD2. Germline-derived CDR1 and CDR2 are SQVTM and ANQGSEA. This CDR3 has 15 residues. J lost 3 bases, V lost 1 base, and 6 bases had no gene match.

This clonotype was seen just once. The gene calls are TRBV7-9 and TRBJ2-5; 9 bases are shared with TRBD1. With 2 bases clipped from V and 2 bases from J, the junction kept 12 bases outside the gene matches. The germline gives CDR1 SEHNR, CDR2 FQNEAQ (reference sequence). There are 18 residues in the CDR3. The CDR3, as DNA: TGTGCCAGCAGCTTACCGCTCAGAGGACAGGGGCTACAAGAGACCCAGTACTTC. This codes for CASSLPLRGQGLQETQYF.

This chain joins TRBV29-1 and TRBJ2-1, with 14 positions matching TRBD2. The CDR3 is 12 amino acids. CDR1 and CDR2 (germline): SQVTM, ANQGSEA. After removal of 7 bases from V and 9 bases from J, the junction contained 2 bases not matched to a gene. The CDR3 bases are TGCAGCGGGACTAGCGGGGGGTTTGAGCAGTTCTTC. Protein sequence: CSGTSGGFEQFF.

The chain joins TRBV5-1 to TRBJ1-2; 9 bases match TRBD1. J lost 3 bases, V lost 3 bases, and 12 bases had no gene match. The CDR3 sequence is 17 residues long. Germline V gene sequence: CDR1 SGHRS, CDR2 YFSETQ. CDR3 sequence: CASSYPTGTGSDYGYTF. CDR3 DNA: TGCGCCAGCAGCTACCCGACCGGGACAGGGAGCGACTATGGCTACACCTTC. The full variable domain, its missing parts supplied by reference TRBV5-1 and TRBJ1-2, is KAGVTQTPRYLIKTRGQQVTLSCSPISGHRSVSWYQQTPGQGLQFLFEYFSETQRNKGNFPGRFSGRQFSNSRSEMNVSTLELGDSALYLCASSYPTGTGSDYGYTFGSGTRLTVV.

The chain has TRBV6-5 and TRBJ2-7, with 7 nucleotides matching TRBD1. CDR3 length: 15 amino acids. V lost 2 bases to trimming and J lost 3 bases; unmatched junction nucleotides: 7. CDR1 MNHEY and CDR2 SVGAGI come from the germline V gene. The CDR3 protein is CASSYTPGQNYEQYF. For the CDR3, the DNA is TGTGCCAGCAGTTACACGCCGGGACAGAACTACGAGCAGTACTTC.

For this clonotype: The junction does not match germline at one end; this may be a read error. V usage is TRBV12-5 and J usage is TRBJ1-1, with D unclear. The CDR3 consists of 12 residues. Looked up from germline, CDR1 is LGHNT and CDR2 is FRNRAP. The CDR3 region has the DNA TGTGCTAGTGGGTTGGGCTACACTGAAGCTTTCTTT. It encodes CASGLGYTEAFF.

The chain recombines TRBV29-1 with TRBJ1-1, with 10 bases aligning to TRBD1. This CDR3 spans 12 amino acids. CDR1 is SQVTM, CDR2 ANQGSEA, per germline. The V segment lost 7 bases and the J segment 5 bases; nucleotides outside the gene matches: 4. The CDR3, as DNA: TGCAGCGGACAGGGGGCAGATACTGAAGCTTTCTTT. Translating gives CSGQGADTEAFF.

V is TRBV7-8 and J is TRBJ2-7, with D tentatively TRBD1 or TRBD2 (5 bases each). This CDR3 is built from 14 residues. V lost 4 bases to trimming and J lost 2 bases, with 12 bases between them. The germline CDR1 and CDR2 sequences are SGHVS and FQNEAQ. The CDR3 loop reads CASSSGTTTYEQYF. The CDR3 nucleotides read TGTGCCAGCAGCTCAGGGACCACTACCTACGAGCAGTACTTC.

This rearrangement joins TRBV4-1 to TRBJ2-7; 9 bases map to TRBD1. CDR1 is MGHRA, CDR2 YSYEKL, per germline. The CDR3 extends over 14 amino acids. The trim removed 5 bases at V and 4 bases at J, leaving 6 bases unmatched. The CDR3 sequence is CASSGLGTGYEQYF. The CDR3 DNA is TGCGCCAGCAGCGGTCTCGGGACAGGGTACGAGCAGTACTTC.

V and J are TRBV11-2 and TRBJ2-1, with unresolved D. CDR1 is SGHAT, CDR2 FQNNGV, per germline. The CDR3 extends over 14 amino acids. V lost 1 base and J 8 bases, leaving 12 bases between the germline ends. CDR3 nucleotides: TGTGCCAGCAGCTTAGCCCAGAGTGCCGATGAGCAGTTCTTC. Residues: CASSLAQSADEQFF.

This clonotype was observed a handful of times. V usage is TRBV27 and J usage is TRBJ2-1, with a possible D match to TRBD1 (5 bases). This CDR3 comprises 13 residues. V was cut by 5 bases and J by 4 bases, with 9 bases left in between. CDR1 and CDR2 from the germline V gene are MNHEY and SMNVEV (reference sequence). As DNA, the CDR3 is TGTGCCAGCAGTCAGGACACTTACAATGAGCAGTTCTTC. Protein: CASSQDTYNEQFF.

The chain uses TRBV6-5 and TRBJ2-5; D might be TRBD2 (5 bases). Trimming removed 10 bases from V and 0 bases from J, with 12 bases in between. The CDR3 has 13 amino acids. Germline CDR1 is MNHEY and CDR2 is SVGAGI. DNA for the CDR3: TGTGCCACCCTTGGAGGAAACCAAGAGACCCAGTACTTC. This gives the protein CATLGGNQETQYF.

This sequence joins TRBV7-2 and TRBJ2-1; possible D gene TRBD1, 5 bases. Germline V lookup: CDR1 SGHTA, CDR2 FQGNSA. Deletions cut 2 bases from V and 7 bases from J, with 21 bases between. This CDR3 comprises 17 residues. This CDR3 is CASSLSHYTNRINEQFF. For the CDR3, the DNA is TGTGCCAGCAGCTTAAGTCATTACACGAACAGGATAAATGAGCAGTTCTTC.

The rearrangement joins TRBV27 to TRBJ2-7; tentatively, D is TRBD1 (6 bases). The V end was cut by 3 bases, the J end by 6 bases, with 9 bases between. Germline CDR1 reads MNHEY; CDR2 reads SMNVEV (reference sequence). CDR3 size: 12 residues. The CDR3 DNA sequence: TGTGCCAGCAGTTTCAGGGGTTCCGAGCAGTACTTC. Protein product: CASSFRGSEQYF.

CDR3 nucleotides: TGTGCCACCAGCAGAGATGGACTAGCGGGAGATGAGCAGTTCTTC. Protein sequence: CATSRDGLAGDEQFF. The J gene is TRBJ2-1, the V gene TRBV15; 13 bases fit TRBD2. V dropped 0 bases and J dropped 8; count of bases not matched to a gene: 1. There are 15 residues in the CDR3. Germline CDR1 reads LNHNV; CDR2 reads YYDKDF (reference sequence).

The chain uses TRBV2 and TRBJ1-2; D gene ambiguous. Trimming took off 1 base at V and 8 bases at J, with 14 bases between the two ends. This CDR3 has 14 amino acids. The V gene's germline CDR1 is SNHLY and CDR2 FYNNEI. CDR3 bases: TGTGCCAGCAGTGAAGGAGGCGGACGTCTGGGCTACACCTTC. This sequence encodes CASSEGGGRLGYTF. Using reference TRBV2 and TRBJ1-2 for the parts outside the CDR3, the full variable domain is EPEVTQTPSHQVTQMGQEVILRCVPISNHLYFYWYRQILGQKVEFLVSFYNNEISEKSEIFDDQFSVERPDGSNFTLKIRSTKLEDSAMYFCASSEGGGRLGYTFGSGTRLTVV.

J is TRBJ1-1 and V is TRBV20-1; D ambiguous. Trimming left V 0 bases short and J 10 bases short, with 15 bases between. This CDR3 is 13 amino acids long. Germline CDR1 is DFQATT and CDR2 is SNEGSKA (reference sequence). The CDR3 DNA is TGCAGTGCTAGAGATTCCCCAGCCCTCCGAGCTTTCTTT. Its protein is CSARDSPALRAFF.

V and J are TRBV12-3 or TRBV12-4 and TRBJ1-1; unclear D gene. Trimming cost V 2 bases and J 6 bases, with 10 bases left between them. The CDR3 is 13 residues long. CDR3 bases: TGTGCCAGCAGTTTAAGGCCATACCCTGAAGCTTTCTTT. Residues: CASSLRPYPEAFF.

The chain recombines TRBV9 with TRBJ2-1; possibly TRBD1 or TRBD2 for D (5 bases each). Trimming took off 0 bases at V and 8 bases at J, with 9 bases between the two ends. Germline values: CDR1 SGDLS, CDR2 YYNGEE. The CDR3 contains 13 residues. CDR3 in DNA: TGTGCCAGCAGCGTAGCGGGGCGGGATGAGCAGTTCTTC. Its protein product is CASSVAGRDEQFF.